What follows are 21 T cell receptor beta chains derived from one specimen sequenced in a study of OX40 agonist ivuxolimab in advanced cancers. Produced via immunoSEQ multiplex PCR; TCRdb's table is partial and in-frame only. The sample gives about 80,000 clones, about 92% of which show up once; over 8.5% is in the top ten. This specimen was CD4+ or CD8+ T cells sorted from blood, taken in a trial of the OX40 agonist ivuxolimab. Every receptor here comes from an adult with an advanced solid tumor such as melanoma, head and neck, liver or kidney cancer.

The chain uses TRBV7-2 and TRBJ1-3; perhaps TRBD1 as D (5 bases). The CDR3 length is 17 residues. Trimming shortened V by 2 bases and J by 1 base, and 15 bases separated the two germline ends. Germline V lookup: CDR1 SGHTA, CDR2 FQGNSA. The CDR3 DNA follows: TGTGCCAGCAGCTTACCGGGCCAGGGATATTCTGGAAACACCATATATTTT. Translated: CASSLPGQGYSGNTIYF.

The rearrangement joins TRBV6-5 to TRBJ2-5; the D gene is possibly TRBD1 (6 bases). The length of the CDR3 is 14 residues. Germline V CDR1 and CDR2: MNHEY, SVGAGI. V was cut by 6 bases and J by 5 bases, with 16 bases left in between. In DNA form, the CDR3 reads TGTGCCAGCAGCCAACACAGGGCTGGGGAGACCCAGTACTTC. Translating it yields CASSQHRAGETQYF.

This clone was counted a single time. The chain carries TRBV19 and TRBJ2-1; 7 bases match TRBD1. CDR1 is LNHDA and CDR2 is SQIVND in the germline V gene (reference sequence). The CDR3 is 15 residues long. Unmatched junction bases numbered 12, after V lost 8 bases and J lost 5 bases. The chain's CDR3 is CASGRDREGHNEQFF. Here the CDR3 DNA reads TGTGCCAGTGGCCGTGACAGGGAAGGGCACAATGAGCAGTTCTTC.

The rearrangement uses TRBV4-2 and TRBJ2-7; no clear D gene. Germline CDR1 reads LGHNA; CDR2 reads YNFKEQ. The CDR3 is 16 amino acids. V was cut by 0 bases and J by 3 bases, with 15 bases left in between. CDR3 bases: TGTGCCAGCAGCCAAGAGTTAGTGGATCCTTACTACGAGCAGTACTTC. It translates to CASSQELVDPYYEQYF.

The gene calls are TRBV4-3 and TRBJ2-1; D perhaps matches TRBD2 (7 bases). Trimming cost V 3 bases and J 7 bases, with 16 bases left between them. In germline, CDR1 is LGHNA, CDR2 YSLEER. The CDR3 runs 15 residues. This chain's CDR3 is CASSHGTGGRNEQFF. CDR3 coding DNA: TGCGCCAGCAGCCATGGCACGGGGGGCAGAAATGAGCAGTTCTTC.

This chain connects TRBV9 to TRBJ1-2; D gene ambiguous. The V gene's germline CDR1 is SGDLS and CDR2 YYNGEE. The V and J ends lost 4 bases and 0 bases respectively, with 10 bases between them. The length of the CDR3 is 14 residues. The CDR3 region has the DNA TGTGCCAGCAGCCCCCTTCGGGCTAACTATGGCTACACCTTC. This encodes CASSPLRANYGYTF.

The chain joins TRBV7-9 to TRBJ2-1; 8 positions agree with TRBD2. CDR3 length: 16 residues. The junction had 8 bases not matched to a gene; V was cut back by 5 bases and J by 2 bases. In germline, CDR1 is SEHNR, CDR2 FQNEAQ (reference sequence). CDR3 in amino acids: CASSPSGGKAYNEQFF. The CDR3 nucleotides are TGTGCCAGCAGCCCCTCGGGGGGGAAAGCCTACAATGAGCAGTTCTTC.

The chain is built from TRBV5-1 and TRBJ1-1; TRBD1 might be the D (6 bases). The germline CDR1 and CDR2 sequences are SGHRS and YFSETQ. The CDR3 sequence is 17 residues long. Trimming took 2 bases from V and 3 from J, leaving 20 bases between them. The CDR3 sequence is CASSFSGDFLQDTEAFF. The CDR3 DNA follows: TGCGCCAGCAGCTTCTCAGGGGATTTTTTACAGGACACTGAAGCTTTCTTT. The full variable domain, with the rest looked up from reference TRBV5-1 and TRBJ1-1, is KAGVTQTPRYLIKTRGQQVTLSCSPISGHRSVSWYQQTPGQGLQFLFEYFSETQRNKGNFPGRFSGRQFSNSRSEMNVSTLELGDSALYLCASSFSGDFLQDTEAFFGQGTRLTVV.

As regards this clone: Other DNA sequences in the same sample also yield this CDR3. J is TRBJ1-3 and V is TRBV9, with D possibly TRBD1 on 5 matching bases. V shed 0 bases and J shed 1 base, with 8 bases lying between them. Germline loops: CDR1 SGDLS, CDR2 YYNGEE. The CDR3 spans 15 residues. The chain's CDR3 is CASSVGGASGNTIYF. CDR3 bases: TGTGCCAGCAGCGTAGGGGGCGCGTCTGGAAACACCATATATTTT.

The genes are TRBV6-5 and TRBJ2-2; D is unresolved. Germline V gene data show CDR1 as MNHEY and CDR2 as SVGAGI. The CDR3 spans 13 residues. Between the trimmed V and J ends, which lost 5 bases and 1 base, there was a span of 5 bases. For the CDR3, the DNA is TGTGCCAGCAGTGAAATGAACACCGGGGAGCTGTTTTTT. Its translation: CASSEMNTGELFF.

The chain is built from TRBV29-1 and TRBJ2-7; a weak D match, TRBD1 (5 bases). Germline assignment: CDR1 SQVTM and CDR2 ANQGSEA. This CDR3 has 11 residues. The V and J ends lost 6 bases and 3 bases respectively, with 9 bases between them. DNA for the CDR3: TGCAGCGTATACGACAGCTACGAGCAGTACTTC. Translating gives CSVYDSYEQYF.

The gene calls are TRBV7-9 and TRBJ2-7; D unresolved. CDR1 and CDR2 from the germline V gene are SEHNR and FQNEAQ (reference sequence). The V and J ends lost 2 bases and 4 bases respectively, with 15 bases between them. This CDR3 contains 15 residues. The chain's CDR3 is CASSLTLRSTYEQYF. The CDR3 DNA reads TGTGCCAGCAGCTTAACTTTACGGTCAACTTACGAGCAGTACTTC.

V gene TRBV13 combines with J gene TRBJ2-7; 7 bases agree with TRBD2. The J segment lost 6 bases and the V segment lost 5 bases, leaving 13 bases of the junction unmatched. Germline V gives CDR1 PRHDT, CDR2 FYEKMQ (reference sequence). The CDR3 runs to 15 residues. The CDR3 coding sequence is TGTGCCAGCAGCGCGGGAGTCACTAGTACCTCCGAGCAGTACTTC. It specifies CASSAGVTSTSEQYF.

The V call is TRBV6-6, the J call TRBJ1-2; no clear D gene. Germline assignment: CDR1 MNHNY and CDR2 SVGAGI (reference sequence). V shed 6 bases and J shed 5 bases, with 16 bases lying between them. The CDR3 is 14 residues long. The CDR3 DNA follows: TGTGCCAGCAGGGTGCCCCTAGGACTTTATGGCTACACCTTC. Translating gives CASRVPLGLYGYTF.

This chain connects TRBV11-2 to TRBJ1-1, with 9 nucleotides matching TRBD1. CDR1 is SGHAT and CDR2 is FQNNGV in the germline V gene. The junction had 4 bases not matched to a gene; V was cut back by 3 bases and J by 5 bases. This CDR3 has 14 amino acids. CDR3 sequence (DNA): TGTGCCAGCAGCTTGGGACAGGGATGGACTGAAGCTTTCTTT. It specifies CASSLGQGWTEAFF.

This clone was seen once. The CDR3 here is CASSHRGNTEAFF. The CDR3 DNA reads TGTGCCAGCAGTCACAGGGGGAACACTGAAGCTTTCTTT. The chain combines TRBV28 with TRBJ1-1; the match to TRBD1 covers 7 bases. The CDR3 has 13 amino acids. Losses at the gene ends were 5 bases for V and 1 base for J; bases not matched to a gene: 1. Germline lookup yields CDR1 MDHEN and CDR2 SYDVKM. The entire variable domain, with the rest obtained from reference TRBV28 and TRBJ1-1, is as follows: DVKVTQSSRYLVKRTGEKVFLECVQDMDHENMFWYRQDPGLGLRLIYFSYDVKMKEKGDIPEGYSVSREKKERFSLILESASTNQTSMYLCASSHRGNTEAFFGQGTRLTVV.

CDR3 amino acids: CASSQGTVYGYTF. In DNA form, the CDR3 reads TGCGCCAGCAGCCAAGGGACAGTCTATGGCTACACCTTC. The rearrangement links TRBV4-3 to TRBJ1-2, with D tentatively TRBD1 (6 bases). The germline gives CDR1 LGHNA, CDR2 YSLEER. Deletions cut 1 base from V and 4 bases from J, with 7 bases between. The CDR3 totals 13 residues.

The V gene is TRBV5-6, the J gene TRBJ2-7, with TRBD1 matching over 9 bases. CDR3 length: 14 residues. Trimming removed 6 bases from V and 4 bases from J; junction bases left unmatched: 8. The V gene's germline CDR1 is SGHDT and CDR2 YYEEEE. The CDR3 reads CASTTGTGFYEQYF. In nucleotides, the CDR3 is TGTGCCAGCACCACCGGGACAGGGTTTTACGAGCAGTACTTC.

J is TRBJ2-5 and V is TRBV6-5; D is perhaps TRBD2 (5 bases). CDR3 length: 15 residues. The ends were cut back, 0 bases at V and 5 bases at J, with 13 bases in the middle. Germline CDR1 MNHEY, CDR2 SVGAGI. The CDR3 here is CASSYSLTSRETQYF. In DNA, the CDR3 is TGTGCCAGCAGTTACTCGCTCACTAGTCGGGAGACCCAGTACTTC.

The chain has TRBV6-5 and TRBJ2-1; D is unclear. CDR3 length equals 13 residues. CDR1 MNHEY and CDR2 SVGAGI come from the germline V gene. The V end lost 2 bases, the J end lost 8 bases, and 10 bases lay between the germline ends. For the CDR3, the DNA is TGTGCCAGCAGTTACCCGGAAGGCGATGAGCAGTTCTTC. It translates to CASSYPEGDEQFF.

The chain has TRBV27 and TRBJ2-1, with 7 bases that match TRBD2. This CDR3 contains 15 residues. Germline CDR1 MNHEY, CDR2 SMNVEV (reference sequence). The V and J ends lost 7 bases and 6 bases, in that order; junction bases with no gene match: 12. CDR3 DNA sequence: TGTGCCAGCAATCTAGGTAGGCTAGCGGTCAATGAGCAGTTCTTC. It yields the protein CASNLGRLAVNEQFF.